This TCR beta chain stems from a study of neoadjuvant anti-PD-1 for oral cavity cancer. Turning to the study itself: Patients without progression received a fourth nivolumab dose around day 43, then surgical resection on days 50-56.

Whole-study results and caveats: With a few patients per group, TCR findings need larger cohorts. PBMC Gini-index clonality exceeded responders' in non-responders post-nivolumab.

PBMC libraries mostly used roughly 500 ng of input genomic DNA, with six replicates per sample. Sequencing was performed with immunoSEQ multiplex PCR; in TCRdb, only in-frame clones are kept and a portion is missing. Of 72,000 or so clones in the sample, about 86% were seen once. On this clone: Its target is unknown.

This clonotype originated in a person aged 40 to 85 with oral cavity squamous cell carcinoma. The starting material was PBMCs, obtained before nivolumab (anti-PD-1) treatment.

CDR3 sequence (DNA): TGTGCCAGCAGCGTTACAGGGGACTATGGCTACACCTTC. Translating gives CASSVTGDYGYTF. The chain combines TRBV9 with TRBJ1-2; 7 bases align to TRBD1. There are 13 residues in the CDR3. V shed 2 bases, J shed 3 bases, and the junction held 1 base outside the gene matches. Germline lookup yields CDR1 SGDLS and CDR2 YYNGEE.